The present entry profiles one TCR beta chain with its context. This receptor's antigen is unknown. No base-level quality is on record; no much larger clone is a single base apart. Participants in the prospective study were aged about 18 to 100 years, lived in 24 United States geographic areas, and enrolled through a virtual design. In the prospective study, cohorts were assigned on the basis of participant-reported clinical history obtained from a screening survey and a study questionnaire. ImmuneRACE Cohort 3 recovered participants were defined by two consecutive negative NP/OP PCR tests, healthcare professional clearance, or symptom resolution. Mobile phlebotomists in the prospective study collected whole blood, serum and a nasopharyngeal or oropharyngeal swab from every participant. Additional blood draws and questionnaires over a roughly two-month period could optionally be provided by prospective study participants. Prospective study blood samples were shipped either frozen or at room temperature before DNA extraction.

TCRbeta CDR3 regions were amplified from genomic DNA by means of the immunoSEQ Assay, a bias-controlled multiplex PCR. As for the authors' bioinformatics: The number of nucleated cells in each sample was estimated from the amplification of reference gene primers within the assay. Sequence reads were collapsed and filtered to measure the absolute abundance of every unique TCRbeta CDR3 rearrangement. Productive Simpson clonality was computed per sample as the square root of Simpson's diversity index over productive rearrangements. In its TCRdb copy, this immuneACCESS table keeps in-frame sequences only and misses some clones. Where compared with another copy, unresolved V genes explain less than half of these, and the others have no known cause. That table furnishes V, J and clone size, whereas the DNA furnished D and trimming. The sample table contains 120,000 to 150,000 clones; only one count was recorded for 70% to 90% of them. The top ten hold 6.2% of the sample.

The entry originates in a study of blood T cell repertoires in COVID-19 (dated by TCRdb to 2019 to 2021). For the study in its entirety: Samples from collaborators originated in the United States, Italy and Spain and spanned both the acute and convalescent phases of COVID-19. The material from the prospective study consisted of cDNA or gDNA derived from T cells, B-cell-depleted T cells, or PBMCs. The dataset comprised deeply sampled blood TCRbeta repertoires from subjects exposed to, actively infected with, or recovered from COVID-19. The repertoires were made available in a free public database intended to serve as a resource for research on the immune response to SARS-CoV-2. Samples were obtained from the ongoing ImmuneRACE study (first 160 participants) and from over 1,000 subjects provided by 6 global collaborators. The sample metadata nearly always contained a de-identified subject ID, COVID-19 status, age in years and sex. HLA class I and class II types, where available, came from metadata supplied by the sample provider rather than from assay-based typing. The study at large found these results: How much clinical and demographic metadata was included differed by source and by participant, and the metadata was provided uncurated.

Its CDR3 holds 15 amino acids, cysteine through phenylalanine. Left in the record is the CDR3 DNA by itself, 45 bases read in frame from the first base. Reading the germline V gene (reference sequence) gives CDR1 SEHNR and CDR2 FQNEAQ. Trimmed from V: 5 bases; trimmed from J: 2 bases; junction bases lacking a gene match: 5. The source material was PBMCs or T cells enriched from blood (not recorded which). This clonotype was obtained from a woman aged 40 to 50 who had recovered from COVID-19. The rearrangement joined TRBV7-9 to TRBJ2-7; the junction holds 11 bases that match TRBD1. The nucleotides are TGTGCCAGCAGCCCGGGACAGGGGGGTCCCTACGAGCAGTACTTC. This sequence encodes CASSPGQGGPYEQYF.